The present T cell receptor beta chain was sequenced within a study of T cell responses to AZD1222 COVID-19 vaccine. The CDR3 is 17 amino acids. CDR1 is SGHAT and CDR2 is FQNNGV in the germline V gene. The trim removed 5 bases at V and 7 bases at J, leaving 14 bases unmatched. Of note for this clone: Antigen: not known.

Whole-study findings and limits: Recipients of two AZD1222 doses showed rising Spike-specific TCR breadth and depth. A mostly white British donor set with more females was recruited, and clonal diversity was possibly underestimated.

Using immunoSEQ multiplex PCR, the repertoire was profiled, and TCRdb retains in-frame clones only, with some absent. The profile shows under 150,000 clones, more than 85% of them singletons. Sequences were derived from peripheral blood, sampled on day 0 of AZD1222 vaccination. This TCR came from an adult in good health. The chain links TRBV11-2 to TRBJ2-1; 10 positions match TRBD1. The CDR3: CASSPGGGTGVRNEQFF. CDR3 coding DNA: TGTGCCAGCAGCCCCGGAGGCGGGACAGGGGTTAGGAATGAGCAGTTCTTC. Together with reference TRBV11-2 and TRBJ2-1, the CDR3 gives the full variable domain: EAGVAQSPRYKIIEKRQSVAFWCNPISGHATLYWYQQILGQGPKLLIQFQNNGVVDDSQLPKDRFSAERLKGVDSTLKIQPAKLEDSAVYLCASSPGGGTGVRNEQFFGPGTRLTVL.